This is a list of T cell receptor beta chains from one sample in a study of blood T cell repertoires in COVID-19. Generated by immunoSEQ multiplex PCR, the TCRdb table keeps only in-frame clones and is missing some. The sample has about 54,000 clones, around 84% seen once; the top ten hold about 2.7%. The sequenced sample consisted of peripheral blood. These receptors all stem from a man aged 45-60 years with acute or convalescent COVID-19. Each CDR3 is given with its conserved first and last residue. D genes are given only for firm matches. Clone size is given for some rows only: seen once, a few or many times, or a class if the clone is expanded.

abundance: .; j_gene: TRBJ1-4; v_gene: TRBV11-1; d_gene: TRBD1; CDR3aa: CASSSDRINEKLFF; CDR3nt: TGTGCCAGCAGCTCGGACAGGATTAATGAAAAACTGTTTTTT
abundance: .; j_gene: TRBJ2-7; v_gene: TRBV4-2; d_gene: TRBD1; CDR3aa: CASSQPGQGGSYEQYF; CDR3nt: TGTGCCAGCAGCCAACCCGGACAGGGTGGCTCCTACGAGCAGTACTTC
abundance: .; j_gene: TRBJ1-1; v_gene: TRBV29-1; d_gene: TRBD1; CDR3aa: CSVEVTTGGAEAFF; CDR3nt: TGCAGCGTTGAAGTTACTACAGGGGGAGCTGAAGCTTTCTTT
abundance: few; j_gene: TRBJ1-2; v_gene: TRBV7-8; d_gene: .; CDR3aa: CASSLGRGGGYTF; CDR3nt: TGTGCCAGCAGCTTAGGAAGGGGCGGTGGCTACACCTTC
abundance: .; j_gene: TRBJ1-1; v_gene: TRBV6-5; d_gene: TRBD1; CDR3aa: CASRTGPHTEAFF; CDR3nt: TGTGCCAGCAGGACAGGGCCGCACACTGAAGCTTTCTTT
abundance: .; j_gene: TRBJ2-5; v_gene: TRBV7-9; d_gene: .; CDR3aa: CASSLGSEWYF; CDR3nt: TGTGCCAGCAGCTTAGGTAGTGAGTGGTACTTC
abundance: .; j_gene: TRBJ1-3; v_gene: TRBV5-6; d_gene: .; CDR3aa: CASSSLTGHGNTIYF; CDR3nt: TGTGCCAGCAGCTCCCTTACAGGGCACGGAAACACCATATATTTT
abundance: .; j_gene: TRBJ1-2; v_gene: TRBV6-5; d_gene: TRBD1; CDR3aa: CASSYDSYQGVYGYTF; CDR3nt: TGTGCCAGCAGTTACGATTCGTATCAGGGGGTCTATGGCTACACCTTC
abundance: few; j_gene: TRBJ2-6; v_gene: TRBV5-6; d_gene: TRBD1; CDR3aa: CASSPDRAEANVLTF; CDR3nt: TGTGCCAGCAGCCCCGACAGGGCGGAGGCCAACGTCCTGACTTTC
abundance: .; j_gene: TRBJ1-4; v_gene: TRBV28; d_gene: TRBD1; CDR3aa: CASSRISYRGLNEKLFF; CDR3nt: TGTGCCAGCAGTAGAATAAGTTACAGGGGCCTGAATGAAAAACTGTTTTTT
abundance: once; j_gene: TRBJ2-2; v_gene: TRBV9; d_gene: TRBD2; CDR3aa: CASSVDGRFAGELFF; CDR3nt: TGTGCCAGCAGCGTAGACGGGAGGTTCGCCGGGGAGCTGTTTTTT
abundance: .; j_gene: TRBJ2-1; v_gene: TRBV6-5; d_gene: TRBD2; CDR3aa: CSSGGWSYNEQFF; CDR3nt: TGTTCCTCGGGGGGGTGGTCCTACAATGAGCAGTTCTTC
abundance: .; j_gene: TRBJ2-3; v_gene: TRBV5-1; d_gene: .; CDR3aa: CASSLVSFSSTDTQYF; CDR3nt: TGCGCCAGCAGCTTGGTGTCTTTCTCTAGCACAGATACGCAGTATTTT
abundance: .; j_gene: TRBJ1-2; v_gene: TRBV2; d_gene: TRBD1; CDR3aa: CASSVQGTGDGYTF; CDR3nt: TGTGCCAGCAGTGTTCAGGGGACAGGGGATGGCTACACCTTC
abundance: .; j_gene: TRBJ1-2; v_gene: TRBV9; d_gene: TRBD1; CDR3aa: CASSVTGGDRYGYTF; CDR3nt: TGTGCCAGCAGCGTTACAGGGGGCGATCGCTATGGCTACACCTTC
abundance: .; j_gene: TRBJ2-7; v_gene: TRBV27; d_gene: .; CDR3aa: CASSPRPGLTQYF; CDR3nt: TGTGCCAGCAGTCCCAGACCCGGACTGACGCAGTACTTC
abundance: .; j_gene: TRBJ2-5; v_gene: TRBV24-1; d_gene: .; CDR3aa: CATSDLRETQYF; CDR3nt: TGTGCCACCAGTGATTTGCGGGAGACCCAGTACTTC
abundance: few; j_gene: TRBJ2-7; v_gene: TRBV28; d_gene: .; CDR3aa: CASSWTIREQYF; CDR3nt: TGTGCCAGCAGTTGGACAATTAGAGAGCAGTACTTC
abundance: .; j_gene: TRBJ2-1; v_gene: TRBV4-2; d_gene: TRBD2; CDR3aa: CASSQAGGLLDEQFF; CDR3nt: TGTGCCAGCAGCCAAGCGGGGGGGCTGTTGGATGAGCAGTTCTTC
abundance: .; j_gene: TRBJ1-5; v_gene: TRBV4-1; d_gene: .; CDR3aa: CASSQGDPSLTGEPQHF; CDR3nt: TGCGCCAGCAGCCAAGGGGATCCTTCTCTGACCGGGGAGCCCCAGCATTTT
abundance: .; j_gene: TRBJ2-1; v_gene: TRBV27; d_gene: .; CDR3aa: CASTLGGPHNEQFF; CDR3nt: TGTGCCAGCACCCTCGGGGGGCCCCACAATGAGCAGTTCTTC
abundance: .; j_gene: TRBJ1-2; v_gene: TRBV9; d_gene: .; CDR3aa: CASSKSGQSTNYGYTF; CDR3nt: TGTGCCAGCAGCAAATCAGGACAGTCTACTAACTATGGCTACACCTTC
abundance: .; j_gene: TRBJ2-1; v_gene: TRBV7-2; d_gene: TRBD2; CDR3aa: CASSAQTSGRVHEQFF; CDR3nt: TGTGCCAGCAGCGCCCAGACTAGCGGGAGGGTGCATGAGCAGTTCTTC
abundance: .; j_gene: TRBJ1-2; v_gene: TRBV7-2; d_gene: .; CDR3aa: CASTSDSSVYGYTF; CDR3nt: TGTGCCAGCACCTCCGACAGTTCTGTCTATGGCTACACCTTC
abundance: .; j_gene: TRBJ1-1; v_gene: TRBV27; d_gene: TRBD1; CDR3aa: CASSKSRGLIFGTEAFF; CDR3nt: TGTGCCAGCAGTAAATCCAGGGGGCTAATATTTGGCACTGAAGCTTTCTTT
abundance: .; j_gene: TRBJ2-5; v_gene: TRBV11-2; d_gene: .; CDR3aa: CASSPDLTEFQETQYF; CDR3nt: TGTGCCAGCAGCCCCGACCTAACAGAATTTCAAGAGACCCAGTACTTC
abundance: few; j_gene: TRBJ1-5; v_gene: TRBV10-2; d_gene: .; CDR3aa: CASSETARGGGNQPQHF; CDR3nt: TGCGCCAGCAGTGAGACCGCAAGAGGGGGGGGCAATCAGCCCCAGCATTTT
abundance: .; j_gene: TRBJ1-2; v_gene: TRBV6-5; d_gene: TRBD1; CDR3aa: CASSERVQGAGGYTF; CDR3nt: TGTGCCAGCAGCGAGAGAGTGCAGGGGGCAGGAGGCTACACCTTC
abundance: .; j_gene: TRBJ2-3; v_gene: TRBV7-3; d_gene: TRBD2; CDR3aa: CASSLRLAGGTDTQYF; CDR3nt: TGTGCCAGCAGCCTAAGACTAGCGGGGGGCACAGATACGCAGTATTTT